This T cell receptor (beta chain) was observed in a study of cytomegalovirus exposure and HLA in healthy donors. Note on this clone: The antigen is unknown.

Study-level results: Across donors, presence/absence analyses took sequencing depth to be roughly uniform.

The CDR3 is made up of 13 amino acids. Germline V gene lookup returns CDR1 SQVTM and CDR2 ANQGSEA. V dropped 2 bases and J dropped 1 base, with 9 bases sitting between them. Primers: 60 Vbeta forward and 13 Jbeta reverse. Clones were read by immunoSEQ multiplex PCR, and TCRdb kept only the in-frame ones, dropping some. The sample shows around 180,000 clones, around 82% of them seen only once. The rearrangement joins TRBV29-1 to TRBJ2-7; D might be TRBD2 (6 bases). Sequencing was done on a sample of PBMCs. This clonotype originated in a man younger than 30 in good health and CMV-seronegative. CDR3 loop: CSVETEGSYEQYF. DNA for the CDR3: TGCAGCGTTGAAACGGAGGGGTCCTACGAGCAGTACTTC.